One sample yielded the 21 T cell receptor beta chains listed below, sequenced in a study of cytomegalovirus exposure and HLA in healthy donors. The PCR contained 60 Vbeta and 13 Jbeta primers. TCRdb's copy holds only in-frame clones and misses some; the assay was immunoSEQ multiplex PCR. The data show around 95,000 clones, nearly 80% seen once. The specimen was PBMCs. The receptors originated from a woman in her thirties or forties in good health and CMV-seropositive.

For this clone: At one end, the junction sequence differs from germline, possibly due to a read error. The gene calls are TRBV2 and TRBJ2-5; 9 bases fit TRBD2. In germline, CDR1 is SNHLY, CDR2 FYNNEI. The length of the CDR3 is 16 residues. The CDR3: CASSYGSAGGQEAQYF. In nucleotides, the CDR3 is TGTGCCAGCAGTTACGGGAGTGCGGGGGGGCAAGAGGCCCAGTACTTC.

This chain joins TRBV27 and TRBJ2-7; 9 nucleotides match TRBD2. Germline lookup yields CDR1 MNHEY and CDR2 SMNVEV (reference sequence). V lost 1 base and J lost 5; bases outside the gene matches: 9. The CDR3 extends over 16 amino acids. The CDR3 loop is CASSLLGREGLHEQYF. The DNA for the CDR3 is TGTGCCAGCAGTTTATTGGGGCGGGAGGGCCTCCACGAGCAGTACTTC.

The V and J genes are TRBV2 and TRBJ1-2; 7 nucleotides agree with TRBD1. J was trimmed by 7 bases and V by 3 bases; bases with no gene match: 5. Germline-derived CDR1 and CDR2 are SNHLY and FYNNEI. CDR3 length equals 13 residues. This CDR3 reads CASSENRGSGYTF. CDR3 sequence (DNA): TGTGCCAGCAGTGAGAACAGGGGATCTGGCTACACCTTC.

The J gene is TRBJ1-2, the V gene TRBV5-6, with D unclear. CDR3 length: 15 amino acids. V was trimmed by 0 bases and J by 4 bases, leaving 13 bases between them. Per germline, CDR1 SGHDT and CDR2 YYEEEE. The DNA of the CDR3 is TGTGCCAGCAGCTTGGTGGACTGGGTTGGCTATGGCTACACCTTC. This sequence encodes CASSLVDWVGYGYTF.

V usage is TRBV6-1 and J usage is TRBJ1-4; D perhaps matches TRBD1 (5 bases). Germline CDR1 MNHNS, CDR2 SASEGT. The germline V and J ends were trimmed by 6 bases and 8 bases, with 10 bases remaining between them. The CDR3 is made up of 12 amino acids. This chain's CDR3 is CASRDRWEKLFF. The CDR3 nucleotides are TGTGCCAGCAGAGACAGATGGGAAAAACTGTTTTTT.

The genes are TRBV19 and TRBJ1-1, with 9 bases lining up with TRBD1. The CDR3 covers 15 residues. With V trimmed by 7 bases and J by 5 bases, 11 bases remained unmatched. Germline lookup yields CDR1 LNHDA and CDR2 SQIVND (reference sequence). Here the CDR3 DNA reads TGTGCCAGTACCGAAACCGGGACAGGGTTAACTGAAGCTTTCTTT. It is translated as CASTETGTGLTEAFF.

The rearrangement joins TRBV19 to TRBJ2-2; the match to TRBD2 covers 11 bases. The CDR3 runs 15 residues. CDR1 is LNHDA, CDR2 SQIVND, per germline (reference sequence). Trimming cost V 4 bases and J 6 bases; bases outside gene matches: 4. DNA for the CDR3: TGTGCCAGTAGTACCAAGGGACTAGCGGCCGGGGAGCTGTTTTTT. Translated, it gives CASSTKGLAAGELFF.

In its sample, this clone was seen a few times. This sequence joins TRBV29-1 and TRBJ2-7, with TRBD2 identical over 10 bases. CDR3 length: 12 amino acids. V lost 4 bases, J lost 3 bases, and 0 bases stayed unmatched. CDR1 and CDR2 (germline): SQVTM, ANQGSEA. CDR3 in amino acids: CSVGTSGYEQYF. The CDR3 region has the DNA TGCAGCGTTGGGACTAGCGGCTACGAGCAGTACTTC.

The chain links TRBV4-1 to TRBJ2-4; TRBD2 aligns across 9 bases. CDR1 is MGHRA, CDR2 YSYEKL, per germline. The trim removed 2 bases at V and 3 bases at J, leaving 11 bases unmatched. CDR3 length: 18 residues. CDR3 sequence (DNA): TGCGCCAGCAGCCAATTAGTCCCTAGCGGGATTTACAAAAACATTCAGTACTTC. It yields the protein CASSQLVPSGIYKNIQYF.

V is TRBV9 and J is TRBJ2-2, with 7 bases fitting TRBD2. The CDR3 length is 15 residues. Germline-derived CDR1 and CDR2 are SGDLS and YYNGEE. J was trimmed by 0 bases and V by 4 bases; bases with no gene match: 3. CDR3 in DNA: TGTGCCAGCAGCAAAAGCGGGACGAACACCGGGGAGCTGTTTTTT. This gives the protein CASSKSGTNTGELFF.

This chain uses TRBV6-1 with TRBJ1-2; D is possibly TRBD1 (6 bases). Trimming stripped 6 bases from V and 9 bases from J, with 20 bases between. CDR1 is MNHNS and CDR2 is SASEGT in the germline V gene. There are 14 residues in the CDR3. The CDR3 DNA follows: TGTGCCAGCAGCCTATTCAACAGGGTTGGTAGCTACACCTTC. Residues: CASSLFNRVGSYTF.

CDR3 sequence reads: CASSLVVTGFNEQFF. CDR3 nucleotides: TGTGCCAGCAGCTTAGTGGTGACTGGATTCAATGAGCAGTTCTTC. This sequence joins TRBV11-2 and TRBJ2-1, with unresolved D. The CDR3 totals 15 residues. Trimming removed 1 base at V and 6 bases at J, with 13 bases between. Germline V lookup: CDR1 SGHAT, CDR2 FQNNGV. The complete variable domain, with remaining parts taken from reference TRBV11-2 and TRBJ2-1, reads EAGVAQSPRYKIIEKRQSVAFWCNPISGHATLYWYQQILGQGPKLLIQFQNNGVVDDSQLPKDRFSAERLKGVDSTLKIQPAKLEDSAVYLCASSLVVTGFNEQFFGPGTRLTVL.

The chain uses TRBV28 and TRBJ2-5; TRBD1 matches 8 bases. Trimming at V came to 6 bases and at J to 7 bases, leaving 7 bases not matched to a gene. CDR1 and CDR2 from the germline V gene are MDHEN and SYDVKM. CDR3 size: 13 residues. CDR3 amino acids: CASRRQGSGTQYF. The CDR3 DNA follows: TGTGCCAGCAGACGACAGGGGTCGGGGACCCAGTACTTC.

This clone is large in the sample. The rearrangement links TRBV4-2 to TRBJ1-5; TRBD1 aligns across 8 bases. The CDR3 length is 13 residues. Germline V gene lookup returns CDR1 LGHNA and CDR2 YNFKEQ. V lost 5 bases to trimming and J lost 6 bases; unmatched junction nucleotides: 3. CDR3 in DNA: TGTGCCAGCAGCGACAGGGGTGGTCAGCCCCAGCATTTT. Translated, it gives CASSDRGGQPQHF.

This clone has a handful of counts. The J gene is TRBJ1-5, the V gene TRBV19, with a possible D match to TRBD1 (5 bases). This CDR3 region has 15 residues. Germline V gene data show CDR1 as LNHDA and CDR2 as SQIVND (reference sequence). The V and J ends lost 3 bases and 0 bases respectively, with 9 bases between them. The CDR3 DNA is TGTGCCAGTAGTATTGGGGGGAATAGCAATCAGCCCCAGCATTTT. Encoded protein: CASSIGGNSNQPQHF.

The rearrangement links TRBV11-3 to TRBJ2-7, with D maybe TRBD1 (6 bases). Trimming removed 5 bases at V and 6 bases at J, with 17 bases between. The CDR3 is made up of 14 amino acids. Germline values: CDR1 SGHNT, CDR2 YENEEA. CDR3 in DNA: TGTGCCAGCAGCCCACAGGACAGTACCTCCGAGCAGTACTTC. The encoded protein is CASSPQDSTSEQYF. The whole variable domain, remainder taken from reference TRBV11-3 and TRBJ2-7, is EAGVVQSPRYKIIEKKQPVAFWCNPISGHNTLYWYLQNLGQGPELLIRYENEEAVDDSQLPKDRFSAERLKGVDSTLKIQPAELGDSAVYLCASSPQDSTSEQYFGPGTRLTVT.

This clone was detected only once. The gene calls are TRBV6-1 and TRBJ2-3; D not resolved. The CDR3 has 14 amino acids. Germline assignment: CDR1 MNHNS and CDR2 SASEGT. Trimming took 1 base from V and 3 from J, leaving 8 bases between them. CDR3 in amino acids: CASSEGSFTDTQYF. The CDR3 DNA sequence: TGTGCCAGCAGTGAAGGTAGCTTTACAGATACGCAGTATTTT.

The chain links TRBV27 to TRBJ2-7; D is unresolved. The CDR3 extends over 13 amino acids. Trimming took off 5 bases at V and 4 bases at J, with 12 bases between the two ends. Germline CDR1 and CDR2: MNHEY and SMNVEV (reference sequence). The CDR3: CASSKNQDYEQYF. DNA for the CDR3: TGTGCCAGCAGTAAAAACCAGGATTACGAGCAGTACTTC.

CDR3 residues: CASSLWGLGSYEQYF. The CDR3 region has the DNA TGTGCCAGCAGCTTGTGGGGGCTAGGCTCCTACGAGCAGTACTTC. This chain uses TRBV5-5 with TRBJ2-7, with a weak D call TRBD1 (6 bases). V was cut by 1 base and J by 0 bases, with 11 bases left in between. CDR3 size: 15 residues. Germline V lookup: CDR1 SGHKS, CDR2 YYEKEE (reference sequence).

The chain recombines TRBV5-1 with TRBJ2-1; 11 nucleotides line up with TRBD2. The CDR3 is 16 amino acids. The V segment lost 0 bases and the J segment 6 bases; nucleotides outside the gene matches: 5. Germline CDR1 SGHRS, CDR2 YFSETQ. The CDR3: CASSLDPGTSGNEQFF. Written as DNA, the CDR3 is TGCGCCAGCAGCTTGGATCCCGGGACTAGCGGCAATGAGCAGTTCTTC.

The chain links TRBV19 to TRBJ1-1; 7 positions match TRBD1. In germline, CDR1 is LNHDA, CDR2 SQIVND (reference sequence). Trimming took 7 bases from V and 6 from J; bases not matched to a gene: 8. CDR3 length equals 13 residues. CDR3 amino acids: CASTPTGWAEAFF. CDR3 DNA: TGTGCCAGTACCCCGACAGGGTGGGCTGAAGCTTTCTTT. The whole variable domain, filled in from reference TRBV19 and TRBJ1-1, reads DGGITQSPKYLFRKEGQNVTLSCEQNLNHDAMYWYRQDPGQGLRLIYYSQIVNDFQKGDIAEGYSVSREKKESFPLTVTSAQKNPTAFYLCASTPTGWAEAFFGQGTRLTVV.